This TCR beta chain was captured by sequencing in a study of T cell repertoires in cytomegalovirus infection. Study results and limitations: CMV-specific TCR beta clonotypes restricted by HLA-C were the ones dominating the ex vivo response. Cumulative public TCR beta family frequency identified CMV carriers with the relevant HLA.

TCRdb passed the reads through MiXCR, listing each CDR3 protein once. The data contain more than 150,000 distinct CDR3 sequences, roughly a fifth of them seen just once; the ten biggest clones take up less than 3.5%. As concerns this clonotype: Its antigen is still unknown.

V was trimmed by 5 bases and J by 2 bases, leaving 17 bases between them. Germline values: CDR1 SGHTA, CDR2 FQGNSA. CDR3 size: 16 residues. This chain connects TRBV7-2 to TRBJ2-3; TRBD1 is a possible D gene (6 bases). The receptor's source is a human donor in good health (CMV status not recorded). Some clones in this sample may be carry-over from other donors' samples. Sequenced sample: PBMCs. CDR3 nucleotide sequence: TGTGCCAGCAGCAATCAGGGGACCTCCCTCACAGATACGCAGTATTTT. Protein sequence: CASSNQGTSLTDTQYF. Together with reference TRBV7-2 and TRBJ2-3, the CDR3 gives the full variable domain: GAGVSQSPSNKVTEKGKDVELRCDPISGHTALYWYRQSLGQGLEFLIYFQGNSAPDKSGLPSDRFSAERTGGSVSTLTIQRTQQEDSAVYLCASSNQGTSLTDTQYFGPGTRLTVL.